This TCR beta chain appears in the sequencing data of a study of long-term antiretroviral therapy in people with HIV. Losses at the gene ends were 5 bases for V and 5 bases for J; bases not matched to a gene: 8. Germline-derived CDR1 and CDR2 are SGHAT and FQNNGV. The CDR3 extends over 15 amino acids. As to this clone: Its specificity is not known.

Investigators performed immunoSEQ version v3.0 at survey level. Using immunoSEQ multiplex PCR, the repertoire was profiled, and TCRdb retains in-frame clones only, with some absent. The table has 25,000 to 30,000 clones, 70% to 90% seen once. Whole-study results and caveats: For ART adherence, viral resistance and therapy changes, no data were available. Every time point showed a repertoire led by clones expanded before ART.

This TCR was recovered from a man aged 40-55 years with HIV. The material sequenced was unsorted PBMCs, taken 4.8 to 5 years after starting antiretroviral therapy. V is TRBV11-2 and J is TRBJ2-5, with 10 bases matching TRBD2. In DNA, the CDR3 is TGTGCCAGCAGCCTGAGCGGGAGGGCCGGGGAGACCCAGTACTTC. It specifies CASSLSGRAGETQYF.